The rows below give T cell receptor beta chains drawn from one sample of a study of identical twins. MiXCR was run by TCRdb on the 5' RACE reads, yielding one entry per CDR3 protein. Of 700,000 or so distinct CDR3 sequences in the sample, more than 6.5% are singletons; the top ten hold more than 0.75%. These same records also appear under a second study, on yellow fever vaccine responses in identical twins.

Sequencing input: PBMCs. These receptors all come from a woman between 18 and 30 years old in good health. CDR3s include the opening cysteine and the closing phenylalanine or tryptophan. D genes are given only for firm matches. A row's size may be missing; if present it is once, few, many or a size class.

D gene	clone size	V gene	J gene	CDR3 DNA	CDR3 protein
NA	NA	TRBV2	TRBJ2-7	TGTGCCAGCAGTGCCGGGAATTACTACGAGCAGTACTTC	CASSAGNYYEQYF
NA	NA	TRBV13	TRBJ2-6	TGTGCCAGCAGCTTAGGGATCAGGGCTAGCTCTGGGGCCAACGTCCTGACTTTC	CASSLGIRASSGANVLTF
NA	few	TRBV10-3	TRBJ2-5	TGTGCCATCAGTTTGGACTCAGAACAATTTCAAGAGACCCAGTACTTC	CAISLDSEQFQETQYF
NA	many	TRBV10-3	TRBJ2-1	TGTGCCATCAGTGAGCCAGCTGGGACTGACAATGAGCAGTTCTTC	CAISEPAGTDNEQFF
NA	NA	TRBV5-1	TRBJ2-2	TGCGCCAGCAGCTTGGTCGGGGACAACACCGGGGAGCTGTTTTTT	CASSLVGDNTGELFF
TRBD1	NA	TRBV4-1	TRBJ2-7	TGCGCCAGCAGCACCCCATGGGGGGACAGGGCCTACGAGCAGTACTTC	CASSTPWGDRAYEQYF
NA	NA	TRBV25-1	TRBJ2-7	TGTGCCAGCAGTGTTTTTGGCGGAGCCTACGAGCAGTACTTC	CASSVFGGAYEQYF
NA	NA	TRBV10-3	TRBJ2-2	TGTGCCATCAAAGACACCGCGAACACCGGGGAGCTGTTTTTT	CAIKDTANTGELFF
NA	many	TRBV14	TRBJ2-7	TGTGCCAGCAGCCAAGGTGGGGGCAGAATATACTACGAGCAGTACTTC	CASSQGGGRIYYEQYF
NA	NA	TRBV6-2/TRBV6-3	TRBJ2-7	TGTGCCAGCTATCGTACCCCCTACGACCAGTACTTC	CASYRTPYDQYF
NA	NA	TRBV5-1	TRBJ1-2	TGCGCCAGCAGCGCGGACAGTATTAACTATGGCTACACCTTC	CASSADSINYGYTF